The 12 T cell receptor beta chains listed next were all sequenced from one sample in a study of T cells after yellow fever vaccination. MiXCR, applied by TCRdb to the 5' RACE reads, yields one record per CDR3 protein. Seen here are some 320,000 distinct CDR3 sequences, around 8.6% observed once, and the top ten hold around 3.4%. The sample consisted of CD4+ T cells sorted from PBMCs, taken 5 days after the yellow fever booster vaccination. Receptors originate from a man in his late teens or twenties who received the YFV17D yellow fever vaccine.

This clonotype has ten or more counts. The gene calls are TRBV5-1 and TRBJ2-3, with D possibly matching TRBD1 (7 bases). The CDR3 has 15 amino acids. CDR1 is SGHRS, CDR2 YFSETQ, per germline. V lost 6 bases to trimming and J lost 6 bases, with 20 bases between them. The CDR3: CASTFPGGFGDTQYF. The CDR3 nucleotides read TGCGCCAGCACCTTCCCAGGGGGGTTCGGGGATACGCAGTATTTT.

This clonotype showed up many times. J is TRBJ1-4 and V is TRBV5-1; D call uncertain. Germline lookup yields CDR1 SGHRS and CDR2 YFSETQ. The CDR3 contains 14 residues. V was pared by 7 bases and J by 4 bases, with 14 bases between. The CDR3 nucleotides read TGCGCCAGCGGTGAGGGCCTCGGTAATGAAAAACTGTTTTTT. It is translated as CASGEGLGNEKLFF.

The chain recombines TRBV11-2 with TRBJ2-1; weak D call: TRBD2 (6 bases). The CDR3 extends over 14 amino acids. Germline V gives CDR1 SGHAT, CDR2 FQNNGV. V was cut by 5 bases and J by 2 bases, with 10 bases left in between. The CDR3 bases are TGTGCCAGCAGCGGGGCGGGGACCTACAATGAGCAGTTCTTC. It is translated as CASSGAGTYNEQFF.

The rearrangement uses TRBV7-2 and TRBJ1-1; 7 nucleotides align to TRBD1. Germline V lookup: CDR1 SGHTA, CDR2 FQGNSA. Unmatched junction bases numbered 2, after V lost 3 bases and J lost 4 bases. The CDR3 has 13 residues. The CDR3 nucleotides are TGTGCCAGCAGCTTTCGACAGGGCACTGAAGCTTTCTTT. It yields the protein CASSFRQGTEAFF. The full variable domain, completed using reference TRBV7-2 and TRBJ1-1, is GAGVSQSPSNKVTEKGKDVELRCDPISGHTALYWYRQSLGQGLEFLIYFQGNSAPDKSGLPSDRFSAERTGGSVSTLTIQRTQQEDSAVYLCASSFRQGTEAFFGQGTRLTVV.

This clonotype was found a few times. The CDR3 here is CASSPGQEGVKAFF. In nucleotides, the CDR3 is TGTGCCAGCAGCCCGGGACAGGAGGGAGTTAAAGCTTTCTTT. The chain employs TRBV3-2 and TRBJ1-1; the D segment call TRBD1 is taken from the table without a DNA check. TRBV3-2 is recorded as a pseudogene. The CDR3 is 14 residues long.

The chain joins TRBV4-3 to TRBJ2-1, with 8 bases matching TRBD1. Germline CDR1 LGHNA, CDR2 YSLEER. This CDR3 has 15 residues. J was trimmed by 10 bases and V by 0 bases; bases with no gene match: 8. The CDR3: CASSQEAGQAREQFF. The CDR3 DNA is TGCGCCAGCAGCCAAGAGGCGGGACAGGCGAGGGAGCAGTTCTTC.

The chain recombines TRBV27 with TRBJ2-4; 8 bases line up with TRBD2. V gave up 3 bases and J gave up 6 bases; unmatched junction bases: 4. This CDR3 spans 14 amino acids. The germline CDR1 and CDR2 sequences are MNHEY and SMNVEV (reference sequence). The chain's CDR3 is CASSFDREGNIQYF. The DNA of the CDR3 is TGTGCCAGCAGTTTTGACCGGGAGGGAAACATTCAGTACTTC.

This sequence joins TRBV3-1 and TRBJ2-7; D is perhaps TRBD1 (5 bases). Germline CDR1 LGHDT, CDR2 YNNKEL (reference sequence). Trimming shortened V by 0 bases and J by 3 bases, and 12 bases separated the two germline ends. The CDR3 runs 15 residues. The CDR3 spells CASSQDAQQGYEQYF. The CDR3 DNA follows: TGTGCCAGCAGCCAAGATGCCCAGCAGGGCTACGAGCAGTACTTC.

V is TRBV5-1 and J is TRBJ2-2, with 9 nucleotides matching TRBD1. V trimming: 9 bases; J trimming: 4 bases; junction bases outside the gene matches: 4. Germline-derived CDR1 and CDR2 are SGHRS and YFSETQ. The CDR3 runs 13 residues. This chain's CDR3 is CATGGQGTGELFF. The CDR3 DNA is TGCGCCACAGGGGGACAGGGCACCGGGGAGCTGTTTTTT.

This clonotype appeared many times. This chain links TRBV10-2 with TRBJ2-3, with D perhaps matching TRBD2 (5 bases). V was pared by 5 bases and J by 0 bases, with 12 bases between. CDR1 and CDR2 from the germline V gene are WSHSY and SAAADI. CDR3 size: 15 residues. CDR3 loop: CASSRTVTSTDTQYF. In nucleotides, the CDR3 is TGCGCCAGCAGTAGGACTGTTACTAGCACAGATACGCAGTATTTT.

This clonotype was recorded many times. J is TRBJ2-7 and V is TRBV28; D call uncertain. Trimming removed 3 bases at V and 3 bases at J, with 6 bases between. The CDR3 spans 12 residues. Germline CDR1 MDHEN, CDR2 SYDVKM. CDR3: CASSLSGYEQYV. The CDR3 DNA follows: TGTGCCAGCAGTTTGTCAGGCTACGAGCAGTACGTC.

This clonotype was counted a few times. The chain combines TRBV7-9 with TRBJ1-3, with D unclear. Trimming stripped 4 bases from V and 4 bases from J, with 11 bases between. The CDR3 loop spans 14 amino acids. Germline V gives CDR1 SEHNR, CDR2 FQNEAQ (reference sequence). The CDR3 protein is CASSYRGSGNTIYF. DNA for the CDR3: TGTGCCAGCAGCTATAGAGGGAGCGGAAACACCATATATTTT.